This passage covers 5 T cell receptor beta chains from one sample sequenced in a study of shared clonotypes between healthy human individuals. Data came from immunoSEQ multiplex PCR; TCRdb stores just in-frame clones and leaves some out. The data show roughly 2.5 million clones, 85% to 95% seen once. Sequencing used naive CD4+ T cells sorted from blood. As for subset: CD45RA+ positively selected. The receptors were sampled from a man younger than 30 in good health.

V gene TRBV5-1 combines with J gene TRBJ2-5, with a possible D match to TRBD2 (5 bases). The CDR3 is 13 amino acids. Trimming removed 0 bases at V and 13 bases at J, with 16 bases between. Germline V lookup: CDR1 SGHRS, CDR2 YFSETQ. This CDR3 is CASSLAVGNHRYF. The CDR3 region has the DNA TGCGCCAGCAGCTTGGCCGTCGGGAATCATCGGTACTTC. The variable domain in full, completed from reference TRBV5-1 and TRBJ2-5, reads KAGVTQTPRYLIKTRGQQVTLSCSPISGHRSVSWYQQTPGQGLQFLFEYFSETQRNKGNFPGRFSGRQFSNSRSEMNVSTLELGDSALYLCASSLAVGNHRYFGPGTRLLVL.

This sequence joins TRBV5-6 and TRBJ1-5; D is undetermined. The CDR3 is made up of 13 amino acids. Germline CDR1 reads SGHDT; CDR2 reads YYEEEE. Trimming pared 4 bases from V and 6 bases from J, leaving 11 bases between. The CDR3 here is CASSPGAGQPQHF. The DNA of the CDR3 is TGTGCCAGCAGCCCCGGAGCGGGTCAGCCCCAGCATTTT.

The chain uses TRBV5-1 and TRBJ2-1, with 9 bases fitting TRBD2. The CDR3 is 15 residues long. Germline V lookup: CDR1 SGHRS, CDR2 YFSETQ. Losses at the gene ends were 4 bases for V and 4 bases for J; bases not matched to a gene: 6. CDR3 residues: CASSRSGGDYNEQFF. Here the CDR3 DNA reads TGCGCCAGCAGCCGTAGCGGGGGAGATTACAATGAGCAGTTCTTC.

The rearrangement joins TRBV4-1 to TRBJ2-2; D call uncertain. Trimming stripped 2 bases from V and 2 bases from J, with 9 bases between. The CDR3 has 15 amino acids. Germline assignment: CDR1 MGHRA and CDR2 YSYEKL. CDR3: CASSQRSSNTGELFF. The CDR3 DNA sequence: TGCGCCAGCAGCCAAAGGAGCTCCAACACCGGGGAGCTGTTTTTT.

This chain joins TRBV4-1 and TRBJ2-6, with unresolved D. The CDR3 length is 16 residues. Trimming left V 4 bases short and J 0 bases short, with 10 bases between. Germline CDR1 reads MGHRA; CDR2 reads YSYEKL. CDR3: CASSPVVSSGANVLTF. The CDR3 coding sequence is TGCGCCAGCAGCCCCGTTGTTAGCTCTGGGGCCAACGTCCTGACTTTC.